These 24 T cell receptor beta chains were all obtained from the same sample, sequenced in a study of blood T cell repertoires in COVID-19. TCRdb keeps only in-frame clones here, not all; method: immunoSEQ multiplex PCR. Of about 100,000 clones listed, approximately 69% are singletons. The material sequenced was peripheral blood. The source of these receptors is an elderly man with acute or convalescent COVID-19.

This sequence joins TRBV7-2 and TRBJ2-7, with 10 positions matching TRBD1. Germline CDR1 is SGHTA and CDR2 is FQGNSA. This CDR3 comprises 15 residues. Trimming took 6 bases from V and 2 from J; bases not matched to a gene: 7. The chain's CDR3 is CASSSQGQGTYEQYF. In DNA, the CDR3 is TGTGCCAGCAGTTCGCAGGGACAGGGGACCTACGAGCAGTACTTC.

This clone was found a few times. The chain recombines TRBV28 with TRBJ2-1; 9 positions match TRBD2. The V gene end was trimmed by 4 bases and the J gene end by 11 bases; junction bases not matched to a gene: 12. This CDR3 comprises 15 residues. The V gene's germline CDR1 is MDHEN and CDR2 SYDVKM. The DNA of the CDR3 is TGTGCCAGCAGTTCCCCTAGCGGGATAAAAGTAAAGCAGTTCTTC. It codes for CASSSPSGIKVKQFF.

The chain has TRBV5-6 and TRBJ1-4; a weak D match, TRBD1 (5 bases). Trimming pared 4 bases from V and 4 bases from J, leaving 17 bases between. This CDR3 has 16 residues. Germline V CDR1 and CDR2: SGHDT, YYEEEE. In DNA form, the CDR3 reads TGTGCCAGCAGCCTTGGTTGGGTCAGGGATAATGAAAAACTGTTTTTT. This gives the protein CASSLGWVRDNEKLFF.

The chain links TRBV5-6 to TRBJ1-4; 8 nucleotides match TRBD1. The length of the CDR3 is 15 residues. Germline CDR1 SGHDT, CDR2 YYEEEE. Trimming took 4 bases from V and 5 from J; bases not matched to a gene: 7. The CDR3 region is CASSVPGGENEKLFF. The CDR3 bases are TGTGCCAGCAGCGTCCCAGGGGGCGAGAATGAAAAACTGTTTTTT.

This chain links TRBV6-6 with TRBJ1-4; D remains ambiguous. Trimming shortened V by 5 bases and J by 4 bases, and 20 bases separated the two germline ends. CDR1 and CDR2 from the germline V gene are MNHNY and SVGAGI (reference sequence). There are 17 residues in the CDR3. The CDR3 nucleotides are TGTGCCAGCAGTCCTATCGCGGCTCCATCTCGTAATGAAAAACTGTTTTTT. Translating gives CASSPIAAPSRNEKLFF.

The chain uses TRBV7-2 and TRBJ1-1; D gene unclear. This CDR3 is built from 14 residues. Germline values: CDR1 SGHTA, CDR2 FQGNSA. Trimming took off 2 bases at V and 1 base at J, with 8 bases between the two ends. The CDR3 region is CASSLQAGNTEAFF. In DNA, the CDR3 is TGTGCCAGCAGCTTACAGGCCGGGAACACTGAAGCTTTCTTT.

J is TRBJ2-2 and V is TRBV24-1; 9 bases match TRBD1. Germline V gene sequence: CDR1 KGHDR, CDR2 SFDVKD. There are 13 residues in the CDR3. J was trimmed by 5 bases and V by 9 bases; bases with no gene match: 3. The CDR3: CATRQGGTGELFF. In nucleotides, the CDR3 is TGTGCCACCCGACAGGGGGGGACCGGGGAGCTGTTTTTT.

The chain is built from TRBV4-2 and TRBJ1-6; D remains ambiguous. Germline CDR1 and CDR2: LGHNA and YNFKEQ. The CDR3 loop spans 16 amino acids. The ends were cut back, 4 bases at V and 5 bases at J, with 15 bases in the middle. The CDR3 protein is CASSPLSREHNSPLHF. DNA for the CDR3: TGTGCCAGCAGCCCTCTATCCCGGGAGCATAATTCACCCCTCCACTTT.

The CDR3 reads CASSHRTGDTGELFF. CDR3 sequence (DNA): TGCGCCAGCAGCCACCGAACAGGGGACACCGGGGAGCTGTTTTTT. The V call is TRBV4-3, the J call TRBJ2-2; 7 bases align to TRBD1. Germline CDR1 reads LGHNA; CDR2 reads YSLEER. This CDR3 has 15 amino acids. With V trimmed by 3 bases and J by 3 bases, 4 bases remained unmatched.

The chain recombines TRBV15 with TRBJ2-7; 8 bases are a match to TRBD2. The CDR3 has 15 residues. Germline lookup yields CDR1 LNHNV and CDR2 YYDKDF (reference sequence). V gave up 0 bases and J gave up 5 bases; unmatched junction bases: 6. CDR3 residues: CATSRDRAGVNEQYF. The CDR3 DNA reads TGTGCCACCAGCAGAGATCGAGCGGGAGTAAACGAGCAGTACTTC.

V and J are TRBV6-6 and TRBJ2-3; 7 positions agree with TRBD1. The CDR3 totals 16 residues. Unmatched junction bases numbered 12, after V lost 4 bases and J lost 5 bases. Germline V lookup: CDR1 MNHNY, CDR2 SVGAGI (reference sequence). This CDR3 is CASSSKTGVSLDTQYF. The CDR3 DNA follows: TGTGCCAGCAGTTCCAAAACAGGGGTATCGTTAGATACGCAGTATTTT.

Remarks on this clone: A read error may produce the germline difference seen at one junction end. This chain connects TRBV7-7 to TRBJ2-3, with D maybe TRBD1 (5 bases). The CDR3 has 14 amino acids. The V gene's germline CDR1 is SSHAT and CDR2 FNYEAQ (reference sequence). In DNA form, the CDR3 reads TGTGCTAGCAGCCAAGGGGTGAGCACAGATACGCAGTATTTT. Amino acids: CASSQGVSTDTQYF.

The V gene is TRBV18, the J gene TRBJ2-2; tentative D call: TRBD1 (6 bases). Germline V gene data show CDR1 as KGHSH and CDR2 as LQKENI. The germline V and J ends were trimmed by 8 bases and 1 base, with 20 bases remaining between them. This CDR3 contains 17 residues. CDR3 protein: CASQRAPLTGNTGELFF. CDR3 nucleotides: TGTGCCAGCCAAAGGGCCCCGTTGACAGGGAACACCGGGGAGCTGTTTTTT.

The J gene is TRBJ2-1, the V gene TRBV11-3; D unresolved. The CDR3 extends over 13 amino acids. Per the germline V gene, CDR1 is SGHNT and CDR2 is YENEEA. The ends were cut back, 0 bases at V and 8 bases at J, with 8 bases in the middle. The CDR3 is CASSLEESDEQFF. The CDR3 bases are TGTGCCAGCAGCTTAGAGGAGAGCGATGAGCAGTTCTTC.

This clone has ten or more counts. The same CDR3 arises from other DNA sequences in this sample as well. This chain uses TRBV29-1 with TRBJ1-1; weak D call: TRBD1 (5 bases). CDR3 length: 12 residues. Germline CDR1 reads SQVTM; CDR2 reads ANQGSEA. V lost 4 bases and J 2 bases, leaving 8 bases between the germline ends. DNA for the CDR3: TGCAGCGTTGTTGGGGCCAACACTGAAGCTTTCTTT. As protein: CSVVGANTEAFF.

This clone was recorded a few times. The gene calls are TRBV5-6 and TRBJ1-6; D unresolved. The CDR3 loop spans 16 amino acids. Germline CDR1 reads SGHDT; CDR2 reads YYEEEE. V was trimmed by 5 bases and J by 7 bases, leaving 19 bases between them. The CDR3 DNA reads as TGTGCCAGCAGGACCACGAAGGCGGGTTGGAATTCACCCCTCCACTTT. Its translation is CASRTTKAGWNSPLHF.

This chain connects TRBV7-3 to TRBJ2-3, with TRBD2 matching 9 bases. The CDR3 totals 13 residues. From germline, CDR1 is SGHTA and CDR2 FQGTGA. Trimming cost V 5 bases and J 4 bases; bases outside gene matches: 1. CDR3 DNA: TGTGCCAGCAGCCGGACTAGCGCAGATACGCAGTATTTT. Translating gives CASSRTSADTQYF. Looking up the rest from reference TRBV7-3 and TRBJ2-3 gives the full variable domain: GAGVSQTPSNKVTEKGKYVELRCDPISGHTALYWYRQSLGQGPEFLIYFQGTGAADDSGLPNDRFFAVRPEGSVSTLKIQRTERGDSAVYLCASSRTSADTQYFGPGTRLTVL.

The CDR3 is CASGGLPLHF. The CDR3 nucleotides read TGTGCCAGCGGGGGACTTCCCCTCCACTTT. The V gene is TRBV28, the J gene TRBJ1-6; a possible D gene is TRBD1 (5 bases). Trimming cost V 8 bases and J 13 bases, with 9 bases left between them. Germline CDR1 is MDHEN and CDR2 is SYDVKM. The CDR3 has 10 residues.

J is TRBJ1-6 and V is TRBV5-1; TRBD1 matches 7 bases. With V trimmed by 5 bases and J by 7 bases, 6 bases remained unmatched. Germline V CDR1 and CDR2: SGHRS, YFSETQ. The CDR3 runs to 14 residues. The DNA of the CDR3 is TGCGCCAGCAGTGATGGACAGGCGAATTCACCCCTCCACTTT. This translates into CASSDGQANSPLHF.

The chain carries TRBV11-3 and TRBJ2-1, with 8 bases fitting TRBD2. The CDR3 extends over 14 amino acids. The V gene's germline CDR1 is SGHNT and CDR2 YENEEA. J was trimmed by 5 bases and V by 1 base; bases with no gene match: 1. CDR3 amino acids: CASSLAGGNNEQFF. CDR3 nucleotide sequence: TGTGCCAGCAGCTTAGCGGGAGGGAACAATGAGCAGTTCTTC.

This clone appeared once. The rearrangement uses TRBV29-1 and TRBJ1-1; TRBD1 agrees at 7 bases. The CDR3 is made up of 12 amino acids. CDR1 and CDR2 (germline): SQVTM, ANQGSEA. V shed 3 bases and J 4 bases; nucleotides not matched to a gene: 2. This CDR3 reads CSVDRGATEAFF. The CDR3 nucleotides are TGCAGCGTTGACAGGGGGGCCACTGAAGCTTTCTTT. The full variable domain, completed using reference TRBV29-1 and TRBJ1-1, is SAVISQKPSRDICQRGTSLTIQCQVDSQVTMMFWYRQQPGQSLTLIATANQGSEATYESGFVIDKFPISRPNLTFSTLTVSNMSPEDSSIYLCSVDRGATEAFFGQGTRLTVV.

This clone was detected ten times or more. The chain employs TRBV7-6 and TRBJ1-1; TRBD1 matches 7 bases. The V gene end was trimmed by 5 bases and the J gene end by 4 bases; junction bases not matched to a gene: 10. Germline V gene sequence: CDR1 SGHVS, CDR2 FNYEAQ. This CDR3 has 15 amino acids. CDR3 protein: CASSPRTGSTTEAFF. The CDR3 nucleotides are TGTGCCAGCAGCCCAAGGACAGGTTCGACCACTGAAGCTTTCTTT.

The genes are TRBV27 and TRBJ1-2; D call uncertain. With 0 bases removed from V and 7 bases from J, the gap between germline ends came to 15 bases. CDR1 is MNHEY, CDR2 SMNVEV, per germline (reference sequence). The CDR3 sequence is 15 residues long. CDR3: CASSLSINSLGGYTF. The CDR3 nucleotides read TGTGCCAGCAGTTTATCGATAAACAGCTTAGGTGGCTACACCTTC.

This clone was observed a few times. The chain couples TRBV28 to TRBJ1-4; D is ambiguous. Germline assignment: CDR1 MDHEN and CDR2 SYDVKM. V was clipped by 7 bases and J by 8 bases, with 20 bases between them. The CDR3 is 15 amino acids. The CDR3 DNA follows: TGTGCCAGCACCCCAGCGGGCCCAGTCTCGGAAAAACTGTTTTTT. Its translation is CASTPAGPVSEKLFF. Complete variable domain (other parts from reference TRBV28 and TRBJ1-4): DVKVTQSSRYLVKRTGEKVFLECVQDMDHENMFWYRQDPGLGLRLIYFSYDVKMKEKGDIPEGYSVSREKKERFSLILESASTNQTSMYLCASTPAGPVSEKLFFGSGTQLSVL.